Below, 8 T cell receptor beta chains from the same sample are listed, as sequenced in a study of T cells after yellow fever vaccination (dated by TCRdb to the late 2010s). What this sample's treatment or condition label stands for: live attenuated yellow fever vaccine strain. Library method: 5' RACE. Sequenced using an Illumina HiSeq 2500. TCRdb took the public reads, trimmed them with fastp at Q25, ran MiXCR for clone calling and kept in-frame beta chains. Records with the same CDR3 protein are collapsed into one entry carrying the most frequent genes and DNA. The sample table shows hundreds of thousands of distinct CDR3 sequences, and around an eighth are seen once. Over 11% of the sample comes from the top ten. The sequences come from PBMCs, collected on the day of the yellow fever booster vaccination. The receptors here all came from a man between 25 and 39 years old who received the YFV17D yellow fever vaccine.

V usage is TRBV4-2 and J usage is TRBJ1-1; D might be TRBD1 (6 bases). This CDR3 has 14 residues. CDR1 and CDR2 (germline): LGHNA, YNFKEQ. V lost 2 bases, J lost 2 bases, and 9 bases lay in between. The CDR3 region is CASSQRGLNTEAFF. The CDR3 bases are TGTGCCAGCAGCCAACGGGGGCTCAACACTGAAGCTTTCTTT.

This rearrangement joins TRBV20-1 to TRBJ1-2; 7 bases align to TRBD1. Germline V gene data show CDR1 as DFQATT and CDR2 as SNEGSKA (reference sequence). Trimming removed 0 bases from V and 4 bases from J; junction bases left unmatched: 2. This CDR3 is built from 13 residues. The DNA of the CDR3 is TGCAGTGCTAGAGATACAGGGGTCTATGGCTACACCTTC. Its protein product is CSARDTGVYGYTF.

The chain joins TRBV18 to TRBJ2-5, with D perhaps TRBD1 (6 bases). Trimming cost V 5 bases and J 5 bases, with 27 bases left between them. The CDR3 is made up of 18 amino acids. Germline V CDR1 and CDR2: KGHSH, LQKENI. CDR3 nucleotides: TGTGCCAGCTCAAATGTTTGGGTCGAATCAGGGGTCCAGGAGACCCAGTACTTC. Protein: CASSNVWVESGVQETQYF. The full variable domain, its missing parts supplied by reference TRBV18 and TRBJ2-5, is NAGVMQNPRHLVRRRGQEARLRCSPMKGHSHVYWYRQLPEEGLKFMVYLQKENIIDESGMPKERFSAEFPKEGPSILRIQQVVRGDSAAYFCASSNVWVESGVQETQYFGPGTRLLVL.

This clonotype was counted only a few times. The V and J genes are TRBV20-1 and TRBJ2-5; D perhaps matches TRBD2 (6 bases). Germline-derived CDR1 and CDR2 are DFQATT and SNEGSKA (reference sequence). V dropped 0 bases and J dropped 1 base, with 18 bases sitting between them. The CDR3 spans 17 residues. The CDR3: CSARDSRARDFQETQYF. CDR3 nucleotide sequence: TGCAGTGCTAGAGATAGTAGGGCCCGGGACTTCCAAGAGACCCAGTACTTC.

This clonotype was detected a few times. This chain uses TRBV7-9 with TRBJ2-4, with D uncertain. Germline V gene data show CDR1 as SEHNR and CDR2 as FQNEAQ (reference sequence). Trimming shortened V by 1 base and J by 7 bases, and 5 bases separated the two germline ends. The CDR3 totals 12 residues. The CDR3 here is CASSLDANIQYF. CDR3 coding DNA: TGTGCCAGCAGCTTAGATGCGAACATTCAGTACTTC.

This chain connects TRBV12-3 or TRBV12-4 to TRBJ2-3; 11 bases are a match to TRBD2. This CDR3 has 17 residues. V lost 1 base and J lost 5; bases outside the gene matches: 8. CDR3: CASSLGPLAGGRDTQYF. The CDR3 DNA is TGTGCCAGCAGTTTAGGACCCCTAGCGGGAGGACGAGATACGCAGTATTTT.

This clonotype was seen more than once but under ten times. The V call is TRBV20-1, the J call TRBJ2-2, with D perhaps TRBD2 (6 bases). Germline loops: CDR1 DFQATT, CDR2 SNEGSKA (reference sequence). Between the trimmed V and J ends, which lost 6 bases and 0 bases, there was a span of 11 bases. This CDR3 spans 14 amino acids. CDR3 residues: CSALGLTNTGELFF. CDR3 nucleotides: TGCAGTGCGCTGGGACTTACGAACACCGGGGAGCTGTTTTTT.

The V and J genes are TRBV30 and TRBJ2-5; D could derive from TRBD1 or TRBD2 (5 bases each). This CDR3 spans 14 amino acids. V was clipped by 4 bases and J by 4 bases, with 16 bases between them. Germline lookup yields CDR1 GTSNPN and CDR2 SVGIG (reference sequence). The CDR3: CAWTRSLGVETQYF. The CDR3 DNA is TGTGCCTGGACCCGATCTTTGGGGGTAGAGACCCAGTACTTC.